The 20 T cell receptor beta chains below were found in one sample sequenced in a study. The protocol was immunoSEQ multiplex PCR, while the TCRdb copy is restricted to in-frame clones and leaves out a portion. Found here are approximately 53,000 clones, 85% to 95% of them singletons; the top ten hold around a tenth. The sequenced sample consisted of PBMCs. The receptors derive from a man in his forties with rheumatoid arthritis.

The chain links TRBV7-2 to TRBJ1-2; the match to TRBD1 covers 8 bases. This CDR3 has 13 amino acids. Looked up from germline, CDR1 is SGHTA and CDR2 is FQGNSA. V shed 6 bases and J 10 bases; nucleotides not matched to a gene: 10. Written as DNA, the CDR3 is TGTGCCAGCAGGCCACGGGACAGGCAGGACTACACCTTC. This sequence encodes CASRPRDRQDYTF.

The chain joins TRBV3-1 (or the pseudogene TRBV3-2) to TRBJ1-1; no definite D call. CDR1 and CDR2 from the germline V gene are LGHDT and YNNKEL (reference sequence). The CDR3 runs 11 residues. V shed 6 bases and J shed 7 bases, with 9 bases lying between them. The CDR3 here is CASRHRLEAFF. In DNA form, the CDR3 reads TGTGCCAGCAGACACAGACTTGAAGCTTTCTTT.

J is TRBJ1-4 and V is TRBV29-1, with D unresolved. The CDR3 length is 13 residues. The germline V gene has CDR1 SQVTM and CDR2 ANQGSEA. Trimming removed 5 bases at V and 5 bases at J, with 12 bases between. CDR3 in amino acids: CSVTPQKNEKLFF. CDR3 sequence (DNA): TGCAGCGTTACCCCACAGAAAAATGAAAAACTGTTTTTT.

The chain has TRBV28 and TRBJ2-7, with D perhaps matching TRBD1 (5 bases). CDR3 size: 12 residues. V was pared by 3 bases and J by 6 bases, with 9 bases between. Germline-derived CDR1 and CDR2 are MDHEN and SYDVKM. The chain's CDR3 is CASSFRGREQYF. CDR3 coding DNA: TGTGCCAGCAGTTTTAGGGGTCGCGAGCAGTACTTC.

The chain carries TRBV18 and TRBJ1-1; perhaps TRBD1 as D (5 bases). V lost 5 bases and J 1 base, leaving 11 bases between the germline ends. The CDR3 has 14 amino acids. Germline V gene data show CDR1 as KGHSH and CDR2 as LQKENI. The CDR3 DNA sequence: TGTGCCAGCTCAACAATTCAGGGGAACACTGAAGCTTTCTTT. As protein: CASSTIQGNTEAFF.

The CDR3 loop reads CATQGGRSVETQYF. CDR3 nucleotides: TGTGCCACCCAGGGGGGCAGATCCGTGGAGACCCAGTACTTC. The chain is built from TRBV19 and TRBJ2-5, with D maybe TRBD1 (7 bases). In germline, CDR1 is LNHDA, CDR2 SQIVND (reference sequence). The CDR3 sequence is 14 residues long. Between the trimmed V and J ends, which lost 10 bases and 5 bases, there was a span of 20 bases. Drawing the rest from reference TRBV19 and TRBJ2-5, the complete variable domain is DGGITQSPKYLFRKEGQNVTLSCEQNLNHDAMYWYRQDPGQGLRLIYYSQIVNDFQKGDIAEGYSVSREKKESFPLTVTSAQKNPTAFYLCATQGGRSVETQYFGPGTRLLVL.

The chain links TRBV15 to TRBJ2-2; TRBD1 is a possible D gene (5 bases). V was cut by 0 bases and J by 2 bases, with 10 bases left in between. Looked up from germline, CDR1 is LNHNV and CDR2 is YYDKDF (reference sequence). CDR3 length: 16 residues. This CDR3 is CATSREIRTNTGELFF. Written as DNA, the CDR3 is TGTGCCACCAGCAGAGAAATAAGGACAAACACCGGGGAGCTGTTTTTT.

This sequence joins TRBV5-4 and TRBJ2-1, with D possibly being TRBD1 (5 bases). The germline gives CDR1 SGHNT, CDR2 YYREEE (reference sequence). This CDR3 is 15 amino acids long. V was trimmed by 0 bases and J by 8 bases, leaving 15 bases between them. CDR3 sequence: CASSLGAGAGDEQFF. The CDR3 nucleotides read TGTGCCAGCAGCTTGGGGGCTGGGGCAGGAGATGAGCAGTTCTTC. The whole variable domain, remainder taken from reference TRBV5-4 and TRBJ2-1, is ETGVTQSPTHLIKTRGQQVTLRCSSQSGHNTVSWYQQALGQGPQFIFQYYREEENGRGNFPPRFSGLQFPNYSSELNVNALELDDSALYLCASSLGAGAGDEQFFGPGTRLTVL.

The CDR3 protein is CASSLDPSGSNEQFF. The CDR3 coding sequence is TGTGCCAGCAGCTTGGACCCTAGCGGGTCGAATGAGCAGTTCTTC. V gene TRBV7-3 combines with J gene TRBJ2-1; TRBD2 matches 8 bases. V lost 3 bases, J lost 7 bases, and 8 bases stayed unmatched. From germline, CDR1 is SGHTA and CDR2 FQGTGA. The CDR3 consists of 15 residues.

This clone was seen once. The V gene is TRBV6-5, the J gene TRBJ2-1; D is unclear. Germline CDR1 and CDR2: MNHEY and SVGAGI. Trimming removed 0 bases at V and 7 bases at J, with 13 bases between. The CDR3 runs to 15 residues. The CDR3 spells CASSYSTSGRNEQFF. As DNA, the CDR3 is TGTGCCAGCAGTTACTCGACTTCAGGAAGGAATGAGCAGTTCTTC.

This clone came up once. This sequence joins TRBV3-1 (or the pseudogene TRBV3-2) and TRBJ2-7; the D is unclear. Trimming cost V 3 bases and J 5 bases, with 11 bases left between them. CDR1 LGHDT and CDR2 YNNKEL come from the germline V gene (reference sequence). CDR3 length: 13 residues. The CDR3 spells CASSQPGRDEQYF. The CDR3 nucleotides are TGTGCCAGCAGCCAGCCGGGTCGCGACGAGCAGTACTTC.

This chain joins TRBV11-1 and TRBJ1-2; tentative D call: TRBD1 (5 bases). This CDR3 region has 14 residues. Germline V gene lookup returns CDR1 SGHAT and CDR2 FQDESV (reference sequence). The V end was cut by 6 bases, the J end by 6 bases, with 17 bases between. The CDR3 loop is CASSFRGTVNGYTF. CDR3 sequence (DNA): TGTGCCAGCAGTTTCCGCGGGACGGTGAATGGCTACACCTTC.

The chain is built from TRBV28 and TRBJ1-6, with D unclear. CDR3 length equals 14 residues. Trimming pared 6 bases from V and 1 base from J, leaving 7 bases between. CDR1 is MDHEN and CDR2 is SYDVKM in the germline V gene. The CDR3 is CASRLLSYNSPLHF. The CDR3 bases are TGTGCCAGCAGACTTCTGTCCTATAATTCACCCCTCCACTTT.

In this sample, this clone turned up a few times. The genes are TRBV5-6 and TRBJ2-5; TRBD2 agrees at 7 bases. This CDR3 region has 16 residues. Germline assignment: CDR1 SGHDT and CDR2 YYEEEE. With V trimmed by 1 base and J by 5 bases, 11 bases remained unmatched. Here the CDR3 DNA reads TGTGCCAGCAGCTTGCCTAGCGGCGAAACCTCCGAGACCCAGTACTTC. It translates to CASSLPSGETSETQYF.

The chain links TRBV5-5 to TRBJ2-2; D is unresolved. There are 14 residues in the CDR3. Germline V CDR1 and CDR2: SGHKS, YYEKEE (reference sequence). Between the trimmed V and J ends, which lost 1 base and 2 bases, there was a span of 6 bases. The CDR3 sequence is CASSLRANTGELFF. DNA of the CDR3: TGTGCCAGCAGCTTGCGGGCTAACACCGGGGAGCTGTTTTTT.

The rearrangement joins TRBV24-1 to TRBJ2-2; TRBD2 agrees at 9 bases. Germline CDR1 and CDR2: KGHDR and SFDVKD. This CDR3 spans 14 amino acids. V lost 9 bases to trimming and J lost 1 base; unmatched junction nucleotides: 2. For the CDR3, the DNA is TGTGCCACCGATAGCGGGAGGAACACCGGGGAGCTGTTTTTT. Translated: CATDSGRNTGELFF.

The chain is built from TRBV5-1 and TRBJ2-1, with 10 bases aligning to TRBD2. V was pared by 3 bases and J by 3 bases, with 6 bases of the junction left unmatched. CDR1 SGHRS and CDR2 YFSETQ come from the germline V gene. The CDR3 consists of 16 residues. This CDR3 is CASSSVAGGDYNEQFF. CDR3 DNA: TGCGCCAGCAGCTCCGTAGCGGGAGGAGACTACAATGAGCAGTTCTTC.

The CDR3 sequence: CASEGPGAFTYNEQFF. The CDR3 coding sequence is TGTGCCAGCGAAGGGCCGGGGGCCTTTACCTACAATGAGCAGTTCTTC. The chain employs TRBV6-4 and TRBJ2-1; D may match TRBD1 or TRBD2 (6 bases each). Trimming left V 8 bases short and J 2 bases short, with 19 bases between. Germline V gene lookup returns CDR1 MRHNA and CDR2 SNTAGT. There are 16 residues in the CDR3.

J is TRBJ1-3 and V is TRBV9; no clear D. The CDR3 runs to 15 residues. V lost 4 bases, J lost 4 bases, and 15 bases lay in between. CDR1 is SGDLS and CDR2 is YYNGEE in the germline V gene. The CDR3 sequence is CASSSGLSRGNTIYF. In DNA form, the CDR3 reads TGTGCCAGCAGCTCAGGCCTCAGTAGGGGAAACACCATATATTTT.

The chain has TRBV20-1 and TRBJ2-7; TRBD2 is a possible D gene (5 bases). This CDR3 region has 13 residues. Per the germline V gene, CDR1 is DFQATT and CDR2 is SNEGSKA (reference sequence). The V end was cut by 3 bases, the J end by 1 base, with 10 bases between. The CDR3 DNA reads TGCAGTGCTAGTGTGGGAGCGTCCTACGAGCAGTACTTC. Translation gives CSASVGASYEQYF.